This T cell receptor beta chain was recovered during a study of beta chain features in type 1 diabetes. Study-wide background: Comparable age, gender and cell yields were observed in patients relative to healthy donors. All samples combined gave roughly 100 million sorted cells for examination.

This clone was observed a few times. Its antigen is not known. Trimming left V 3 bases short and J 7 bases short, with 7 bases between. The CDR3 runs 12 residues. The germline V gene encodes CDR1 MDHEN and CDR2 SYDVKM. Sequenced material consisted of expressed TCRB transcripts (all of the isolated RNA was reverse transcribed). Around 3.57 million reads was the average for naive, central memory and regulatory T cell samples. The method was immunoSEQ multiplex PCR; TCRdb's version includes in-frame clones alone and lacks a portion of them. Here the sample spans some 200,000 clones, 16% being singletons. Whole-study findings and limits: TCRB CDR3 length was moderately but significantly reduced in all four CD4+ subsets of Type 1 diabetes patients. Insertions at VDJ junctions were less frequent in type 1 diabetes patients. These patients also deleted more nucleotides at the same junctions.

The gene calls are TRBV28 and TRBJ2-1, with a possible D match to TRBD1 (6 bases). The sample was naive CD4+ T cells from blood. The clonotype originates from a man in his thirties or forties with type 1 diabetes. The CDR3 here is CASSFGQNEQFF. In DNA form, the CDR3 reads TGTGCCAGCAGTTTCGGACAGAATGAGCAGTTCTTC.